The clone carrying this T cell receptor beta chain has just one count. These data come from a study of T cell changes during pregnancy in multiple sclerosis. Libraries were prepared by immunoSEQ multiplex PCR; TCRdb keeps only in-frame clonotypes and omits some of them. The sample records 40,000 to 55,000 clones, approximately 90% being singletons. The CDR3 length is 15 residues. Germline trimming cut 6 bases from V and 7 bases from J; bases unmatched to any gene: 8. Germline V lookup: CDR1 SNHLY, CDR2 FYNNEI. The specimen was CD4+ T cells from peripheral blood mononuclear cells, collected after pregnancy. The receptor was isolated from a female donor with multiple sclerosis, enrolled in a pregnancy study. The J gene is TRBJ2-5, the V gene TRBV2; the match to TRBD2 covers 13 bases. CDR3 bases: TGTGCCAGCAGGTGGACTAGCGGGAGCTTAGGGACCCAGTACTTC. Translated, it gives CASRWTSGSLGTQYF. Supplemented by reference TRBV2 and TRBJ2-5, the full variable domain reads EPEVTQTPSHQVTQMGQEVILRCVPISNHLYFYWYRQILGQKVEFLVSFYNNEISEKSEIFDDQFSVERPDGSNFTLKIRSTKLEDSAMYFCASRWTSGSLGTQYFGPGTRLLVL.